This TCR beta chain was captured in a study of cytomegalovirus exposure and HLA in healthy donors (dated by TCRdb to 2017 to 2019). For the wider study: An earlier analysis of 550 to 700 of the donors reported 250 to 300 Gb of sequence data and some 120 million unique TCR beta sequences from roughly 200 million T cells. HLA typing included class I and class II loci at four-digit resolution. An early release that covered about 640 HLA-typed donors contained around 300 gigabases of sequencing data and about 93 million unique TCR sequences. Roughly five DR-DQ haplotypes were handled as single units for association and clustering, since linkage in the cohort was strong. Besides the first cohort of 666 subjects, a separate validation cohort made up of 120 different subjects was used. In a later genetic analysis, genome-wide SNP genotypes for about three fifths of the 666 donors were used, and that subset was treated as a discovery cohort. Rather than drawing on any new phenotypic data, the later analysis identified candidate immune exposures from TCR beta sequences and the way those sequences occurred across donors. On average, around 240,000 unique TCR beta nucleotide sequences were sequenced per donor among 350 to 400 genotyped donors of the cohort, with about 17% of those sequences being non-productive. The study aimed to test whether cataloging public T cell receptors could reveal signatures of past pathogen exposure. The number of typed donors differed by locus: 629-630 for A, B, C, DRB1 and DQB1; 522 for DQA1; 606 for DPA1; and around 490 for DPB1. The study combined high-throughput TCR immunosequencing, statistical association of individual TCRs with disease status, and machine learning to predict cytomegalovirus infection status. In an earlier analysis of 500 to 650 of the donors, high-throughput TCR beta sequencing was used to judge whether each TCR beta V gene segment behaved as functional or pseudogenic. A later analysis re-examined previously published TCR beta repertoires from roughly 720 donors and added high-resolution HLA genotyping to investigate patterns of TCR occurrence. The genetic ancestry cluster associated with self-reported Caucasian donors included 81% of the 398 genotyped donors. The study used immunosequencing to profile the T cell repertoires of approximately 650 subjects and linked those repertoires to cytomegalovirus serostatus. Every repertoire in the discovery cohort had been generated on one and the same sequencing platform. Donor age, sex, ethnicity and CMV serostatus were compiled together with the repertoire data.

Study-level results and caveats: Linkage disequilibrium might explain the correlated functional status among segregating V segments, but an unknown experimental factor could not be ruled out. Some IMGT-functional V segments, including TRBV6-2 and TRBV6-3, could not be distinguished by the 87-base-pair reads and were therefore excluded. A cluster of highly shared sequence variants was judged likely to be a technical artifact of the sequencing pipeline. Presence/absence analyses assumed roughly uniform sequencing depth across donors, an assumption that may not hold. Because counts were too low, around 17 rarely observed V segments, including chromosome 9 orphons, were left out of the earlier analysis of several hundred of the donors. Across donors, most TCR sequences were observed very rarely, whereas some public TCRs were present in many individuals. When HLA alleles, especially DR and DQ, strongly co-occurred, TCR associations were difficult to assign to individual alleles. According to a later analysis, parvovirus B19, influenza, CMV and Epstein-Barr virus appeared linked to several top co-occurrence clusters. In the study, around 150 TCR beta chains were listed as associated with cytomegalovirus. A further reported finding was that TCR beta sequences accurately predicted the HLA-A and HLA-B alleles for most subjects in the first cohort. The authors suggested that the approach could potentially be generalized to other disease states and immunological phenotypes. According to a later genetic analysis, donors in an Asian-associated ancestry cluster had fewer N-insertions in productive TCRs than the approximately 700-donor mean. An earlier analysis of approximately 600 of the donors showed that most TCR beta V segments appeared in productive rearrangements either about 87% or about 30% of the time, which broadly matched IMGT annotations. In a later analysis, HLA-associated TCR beta chains showed more clonal expansion and lower generation probabilities than non-associated chains that were equally common. Cytomegalovirus status was reported to be diagnosed by the classifier with high specificity and sensitivity in both the original and validation cohorts. This cohort had only TCR beta chains sequenced, and the lack of alpha or paired-chain data limited which features could be detected. A few of the identified cytomegalovirus-associated TCR beta chains were confirmed in vitro to be specific for cytomegalovirus antigens. The only immune exposure information available for the cohort was CMV serostatus. Most CMV-associated TCR beta chains appeared to be HLA-restricted in a later analysis, and the HLA associations seemed to be driven largely by CMV exposure. V-gene and J-gene trimming of TCR beta chains was associated with a missense DCLRE1C variant in a later genetic analysis, and the association was replicated in an independent cohort. Because HLA typing was missing for some donors at each locus, association tests included only the typed subset. In a later analysis, TCR association rates were found to vary across HLA loci, with the most associated TCRs seen for DRB1 alleles and the fewest for HLA-C alleles. At a false discovery rate of 0.05, a later analysis linked some 17,000 TCR beta sequences to specific HLA alleles.

As concerns this clone: Its antigen is still unknown. Base-call qualities are not available, and no considerably larger clone is one nucleotide away.

In total, around 600 healthy bone marrow donors made up the cohort. At the time of sampling, every cohort member was nominally healthy, though immune exposures that went unrecorded were likely present. The donor was CMV seronegative and belonged to the group of 352 seronegative cohort members. Each donor provided a peripheral blood sample, and peripheral blood mononuclear cells were used for TCR beta sequencing. Genomic DNA extraction from the blood cell samples was performed with the Qiagen DNeasy Blood Extraction Kit. To prepare the library, the immunoSEQ multiplex PCR assay was applied. For the multiplex PCR, a mixture combining 60 forward primers for TCR Vbeta segments and 13 reverse primers for TCR Jbeta segments was used. Amplification of the CDR3 region of rearranged TCR beta genes was performed with a multiplex PCR assay on genomic DNA. Amplified TCR beta libraries were sequenced as 87-base-pair reads on the Illumina HiSeq System. The paper's processing steps were these. Across the 700 or so repertoires, a later analysis counted tens of millions of unique TCR beta chains, 9 million to 14 million of which were shared by at least two donors. To remove PCR and sequencing errors, raw reads were error-corrected and collapsed into unique sequences using a nearest-neighbor algorithm that merged closely related sequences. V, D and J gene segments were assigned by aligning CDR3 sequences to IMGT reference sequences. For a sequence to be retained, at least a six-nucleotide match to both a V gene segment and a J gene segment was required. A rearrangement was called productive if the CDR3 had no stop codons and remained in frame with V and J, and every other rearrangement was called non-productive. Following IMGT convention, CDR3 was defined as the stretch from the second conserved V-encoded cysteine to the conserved J-encoded phenylalanine. In an earlier analysis of more than 550 of the donors, sequences lacking an unambiguous match to a single V gene segment were excluded. In an earlier analysis of several hundred of the donors, V segments were called functional above 56.7% productive rearrangements and were called segregating when the between-donor standard deviation exceeded 5%. A statistical classification framework was developed to diagnose cytomegalovirus status using the catalog of TCR beta chain sequences. In a later analysis, V and J genes were assigned by comparing TCR nucleotide sequences against IMGT/GENE-DB human TR gene sequences. In a later analysis, CDR3 sequences and most-parsimonious VDJ recombination scenarios were assigned using the TCRdist pipeline. In a later analysis, each TCR beta chain was defined by its CDR3 amino acid sequence together with its V-gene family, and reads without a unique V-gene family were excluded. In a later analysis, some 600 highly shared, low-generation-probability nucleotide sequences were removed to address suspected cross-contamination and a sequencing artifact. In a later analysis, a clonal expansion index for each public chain was calculated from normalized within-repertoire ranks of inferred template counts. Generation probabilities in a later analysis came from a VDJ recombination model fitted to out-of-frame rearrangements, and those results were checked against IGoR. A later analysis scored TCR-TCR, TCR-HLA and TCR-CMV co-occurrence with hypergeometric tests, applying a repertoire-size bias correction to TCR pairs. To estimate false discovery rates, a later analysis permuted the HLA or CMV assignments 20 times. In a later analysis, co-occurring TCRs were grouped with DBSCAN, and TCRdist sequence similarity was added when clustering was performed within HLA-allele-positive subsets. Repertoires with fewer than 30,000 or more than 120,000 public chains were left out of co-occurrence clustering, as were four to six repertoires with anomalous nucleotide sharing. The source is immuneACCESS, and TCRdb retained only in-frame sequences with V and J called. Part of the clones is not carried over; for the studies checked, unresolved V genes explain less than half of this, and the remainder is unexplained. That table gives V, J and clone size, and the DNA gave D and trimming. The sample data list about 110,000 clones, and roughly 70% of these were observed just once. The ten largest clones capture under 1.5% of the sample.

From the cysteine through the phenylalanine, the CDR3 covers 16 amino acids. Solely the CDR3 DNA is kept, with 48 bases framed from the first base. V loses 2 bases at its end and J loses 3 bases; junction bases beyond the gene matches: 4. The germline V gene (reference sequence) supplies CDR1 MNHNY and CDR2 SVGAGI. The V and J segments used are TRBV6-6 and TRBJ2-7, and 13 junction bases match TRBD2. The TCR comes from a man aged 35 to 55 in good health and CMV-seronegative. Source material: PBMCs. At the DNA level, the sequence is TGTGCCAGCAGTTACGGGACTAGCGGGATCAGCTACGAGCAGTACTTC. Translated, it gives CASSYGTSGISYEQYF.